Sequencing of this T cell receptor beta chain was carried out in a study of T cell repertoires in cytomegalovirus infection (dated by TCRdb to about 2019). At the level of the whole study: Alongside well-studied HLA-B-restricted epitopes, the peptide stimulations were aimed at recently identified HLA-C-restricted CMV epitopes, whose presentation resists viral immunomodulation. Donor HLA type was relevant to the analysis, as public TCR beta signatures indicated carriage of CMV infection together with the matching HLA type. The paper's findings and limits, for the study overall: In both this cohort and an independent cohort of a few hundred donors, the cumulative frequency of public TCR beta family members distinguished carriers of CMV infection plus the relevant HLA type. The ex vivo response was dominated by HLA-C-restricted CMV-specific TCR beta clonotypes, which also provided the single most frequent clonotype in two of eight donors.

The CDR3 covers 15 residues, taking in both the cysteine and the phenylalanine. The retained sequence is limited to the CDR3, 45 bases, with the frame set at the first base. V is pruned by 2 bases and J by 5 bases, leaving 7 bases of the junction without a gene match. Reading the germline V gene gives CDR1 MNHEY and CDR2 SVGAGI. What this sample's treatment or condition label stands for: in vitro stimulation with specific CMV peptide epitopes to enrich CMV-specific T cells. This clonotype appeared a few times. Its antigen specificity is not known. No base qualities exist here, and no much larger clone lies one base off it. The sequencer listed for this sample is Illumina HiSeq 1500. The public reads were quality trimmed at Q25 with fastp and then assembled into clones with MiXCR by TCRdb, keeping productive beta chains. Identical CDR3 proteins give one entry, which carries the most common genes and DNA. For this sample there are approximately 990,000 distinct CDR3 sequences; about 33% appear just once. 13% of the sample belongs to the ten largest clones.

The receptor's source is a human donor in good health (CMV status not recorded). Some clones in this sample may be carry-over from other donors' samples. The sequences come from cultured CD8+ T cells from PBMCs, collected from culture after CMV antigen stimulation. Recombination linked TRBV6-5 to TRBJ2-5; TRBD2 matches 8 bases in the middle. In nucleotides, the sequence is TGTGCCAGCAGTTACGACGGGGGGGATTTGGAGACCCAGTACTTC. This gives the protein CASSYDGGDLETQYF.